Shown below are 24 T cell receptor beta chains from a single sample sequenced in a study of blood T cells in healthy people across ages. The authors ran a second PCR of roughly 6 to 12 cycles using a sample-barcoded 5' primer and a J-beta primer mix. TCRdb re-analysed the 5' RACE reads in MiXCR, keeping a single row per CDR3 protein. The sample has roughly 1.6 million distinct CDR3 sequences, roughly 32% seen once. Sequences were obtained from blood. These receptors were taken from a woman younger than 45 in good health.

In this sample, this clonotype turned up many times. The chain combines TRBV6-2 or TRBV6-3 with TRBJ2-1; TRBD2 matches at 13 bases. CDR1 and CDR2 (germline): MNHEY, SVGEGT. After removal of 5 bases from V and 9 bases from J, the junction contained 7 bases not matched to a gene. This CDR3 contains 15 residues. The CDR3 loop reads CASSRTSGGASEQFF. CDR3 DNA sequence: TGTGCCAGCAGTCGTACTAGCGGGGGGGCGAGTGAGCAGTTCTTC.

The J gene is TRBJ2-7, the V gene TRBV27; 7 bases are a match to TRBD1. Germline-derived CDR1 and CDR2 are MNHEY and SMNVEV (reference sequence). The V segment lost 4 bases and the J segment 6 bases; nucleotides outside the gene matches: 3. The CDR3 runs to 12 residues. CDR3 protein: CASSSGTVEQYF. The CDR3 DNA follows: TGTGCCAGCAGTTCCGGGACAGTCGAGCAGTACTTC.

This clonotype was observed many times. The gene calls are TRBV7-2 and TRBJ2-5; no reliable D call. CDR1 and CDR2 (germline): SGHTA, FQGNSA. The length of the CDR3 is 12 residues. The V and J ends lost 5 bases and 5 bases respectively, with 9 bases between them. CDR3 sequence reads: CASSQAWETQYF. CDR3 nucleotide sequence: TGTGCCAGCAGCCAAGCCTGGGAGACCCAGTACTTC. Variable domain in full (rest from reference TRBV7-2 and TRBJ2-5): GAGVSQSPSNKVTEKGKDVELRCDPISGHTALYWYRQSLGQGLEFLIYFQGNSAPDKSGLPSDRFSAERTGGSVSTLTIQRTQQEDSAVYLCASSQAWETQYFGPGTRLLVL.

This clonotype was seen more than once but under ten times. CDR3 sequence (DNA): TGTGCCAGCAGTTTTCCAGGGCTCAGCTACGAGCAGTACTTC. Its protein product is CASSFPGLSYEQYF. The chain uses TRBV28 and TRBJ2-7, with D possibly TRBD1 on 5 matching bases. The CDR3 loop spans 14 amino acids. Germline loops: CDR1 MDHEN, CDR2 SYDVKM. The V end lost 3 bases, the J end lost 3 bases, and 12 bases lay between the germline ends.

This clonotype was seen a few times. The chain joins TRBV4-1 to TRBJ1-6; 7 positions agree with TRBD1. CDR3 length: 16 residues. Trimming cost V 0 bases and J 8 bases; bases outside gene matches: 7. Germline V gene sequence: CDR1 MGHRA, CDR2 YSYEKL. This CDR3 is CASSQDSETGYSPLHF. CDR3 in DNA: TGCGCCAGCAGCCAAGATTCCGAGACAGGGTATTCACCCCTCCACTTT.

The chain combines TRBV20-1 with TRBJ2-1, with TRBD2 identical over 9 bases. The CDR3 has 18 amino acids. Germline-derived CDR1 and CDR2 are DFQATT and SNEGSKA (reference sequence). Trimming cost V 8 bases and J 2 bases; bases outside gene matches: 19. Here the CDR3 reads CSSLHGTSSRGAYNEQFF. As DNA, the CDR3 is TGCAGTTCACTCCACGGGACTAGCTCCAGAGGGGCCTACAATGAGCAGTTCTTC.

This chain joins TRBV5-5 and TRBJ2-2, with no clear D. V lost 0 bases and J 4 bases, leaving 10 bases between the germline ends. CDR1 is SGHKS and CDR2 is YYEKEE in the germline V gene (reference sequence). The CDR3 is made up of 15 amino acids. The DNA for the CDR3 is TGTGCCAGCAGCTTGGTTGGTCGGACCACCGGGGAGCTGTTTTTT. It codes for CASSLVGRTTGELFF.

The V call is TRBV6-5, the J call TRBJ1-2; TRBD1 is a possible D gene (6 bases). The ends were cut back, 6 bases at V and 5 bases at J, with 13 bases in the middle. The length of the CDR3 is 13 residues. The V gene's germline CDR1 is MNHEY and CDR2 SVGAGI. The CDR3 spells CASRPRTEYGYTF. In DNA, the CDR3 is TGTGCCAGCAGACCGCGGACAGAGTATGGCTACACCTTC.

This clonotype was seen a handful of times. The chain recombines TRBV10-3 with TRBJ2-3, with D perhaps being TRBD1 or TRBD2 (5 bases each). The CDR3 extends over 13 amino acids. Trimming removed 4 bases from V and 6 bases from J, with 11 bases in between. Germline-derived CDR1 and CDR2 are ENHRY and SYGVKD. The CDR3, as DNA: TGTGCCATCAGTGGGGACCCGAGGGATACGCAGTATTTT. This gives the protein CAISGDPRDTQYF.

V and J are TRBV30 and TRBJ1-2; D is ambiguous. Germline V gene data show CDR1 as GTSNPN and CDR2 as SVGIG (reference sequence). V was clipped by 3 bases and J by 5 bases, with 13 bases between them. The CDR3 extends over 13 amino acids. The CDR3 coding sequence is TGTGCCTGGAGCGTTCTCGGGCCTTATGGCTACACCTTC. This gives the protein CAWSVLGPYGYTF.

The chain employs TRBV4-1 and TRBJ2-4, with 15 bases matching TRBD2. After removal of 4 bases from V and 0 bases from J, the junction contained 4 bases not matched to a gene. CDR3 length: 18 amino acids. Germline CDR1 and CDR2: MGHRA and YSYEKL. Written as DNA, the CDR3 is TGCGCCAGCAGCCCTGGACTAGCGGGAGGGCTAGCCAAAAACATTCAGTACTTC. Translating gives CASSPGLAGGLAKNIQYF.

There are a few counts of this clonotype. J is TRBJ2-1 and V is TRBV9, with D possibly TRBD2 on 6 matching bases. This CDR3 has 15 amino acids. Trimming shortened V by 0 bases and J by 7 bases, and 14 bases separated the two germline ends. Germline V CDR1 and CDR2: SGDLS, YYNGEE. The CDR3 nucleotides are TGTGCCAGCAGCGTAGGGGCGGGACCGAGGAATGAGCAGTTCTTC. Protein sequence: CASSVGAGPRNEQFF.

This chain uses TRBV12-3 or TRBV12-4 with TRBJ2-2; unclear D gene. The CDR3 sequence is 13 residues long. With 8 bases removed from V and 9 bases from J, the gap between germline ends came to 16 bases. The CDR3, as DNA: TGTGCCAGCCCCCCCGTGGGTTCGAGGGAGCTGTTTTTT. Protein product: CASPPVGSRELFF.

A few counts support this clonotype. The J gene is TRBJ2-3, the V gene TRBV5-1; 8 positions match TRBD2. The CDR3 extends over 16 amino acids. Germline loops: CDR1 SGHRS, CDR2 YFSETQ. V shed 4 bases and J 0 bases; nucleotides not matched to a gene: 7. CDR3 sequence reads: CASSTGLAQSTDTQYF. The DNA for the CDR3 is TGCGCCAGCAGCACAGGACTAGCCCAGAGCACAGATACGCAGTATTTT.

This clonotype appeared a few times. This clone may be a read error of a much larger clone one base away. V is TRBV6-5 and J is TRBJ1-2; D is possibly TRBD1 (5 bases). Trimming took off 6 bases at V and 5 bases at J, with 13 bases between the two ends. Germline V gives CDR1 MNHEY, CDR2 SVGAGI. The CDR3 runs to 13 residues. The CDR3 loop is CASRSSTGYGYTF. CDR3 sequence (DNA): TGTGCCAGCAGGTCATCCACAGGTTATGGCTACACCTTC.

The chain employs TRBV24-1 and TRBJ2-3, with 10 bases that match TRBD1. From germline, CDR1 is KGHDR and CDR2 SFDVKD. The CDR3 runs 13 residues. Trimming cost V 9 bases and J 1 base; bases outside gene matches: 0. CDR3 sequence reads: CATGTGGTDTQYF. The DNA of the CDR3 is TGTGCCACCGGGACAGGGGGCACAGATACGCAGTATTTT.

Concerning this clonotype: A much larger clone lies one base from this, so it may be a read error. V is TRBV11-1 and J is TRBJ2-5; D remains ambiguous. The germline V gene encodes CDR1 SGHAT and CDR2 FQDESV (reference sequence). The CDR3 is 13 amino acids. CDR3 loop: CANSLSEQETQYF. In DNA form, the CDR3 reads TGTGCCAACAGCTTGTCAGAACAAGAGACCCAGTACTTC.

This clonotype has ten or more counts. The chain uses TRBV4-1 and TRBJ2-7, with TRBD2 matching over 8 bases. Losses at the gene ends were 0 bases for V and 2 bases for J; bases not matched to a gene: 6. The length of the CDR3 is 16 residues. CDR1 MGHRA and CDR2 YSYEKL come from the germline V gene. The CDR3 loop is CASSQESGLAAYEQYF. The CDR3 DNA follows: TGCGCCAGCAGCCAAGAGTCAGGACTAGCAGCCTACGAGCAGTACTTC.

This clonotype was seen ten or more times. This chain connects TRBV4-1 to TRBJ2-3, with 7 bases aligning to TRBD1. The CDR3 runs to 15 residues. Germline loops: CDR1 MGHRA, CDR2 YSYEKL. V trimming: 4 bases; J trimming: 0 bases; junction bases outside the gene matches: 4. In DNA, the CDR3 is TGCGCCAGCAGCCCTCGGGACAGTAGCACAGATACGCAGTATTTT. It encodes CASSPRDSSTDTQYF.

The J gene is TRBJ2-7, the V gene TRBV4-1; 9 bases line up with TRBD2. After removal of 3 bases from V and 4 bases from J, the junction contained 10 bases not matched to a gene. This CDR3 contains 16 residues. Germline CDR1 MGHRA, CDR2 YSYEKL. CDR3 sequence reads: CASSQAARLAVYEQYF. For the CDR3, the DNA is TGCGCCAGCAGCCAGGCGGCTAGACTAGCGGTGTACGAGCAGTACTTC.

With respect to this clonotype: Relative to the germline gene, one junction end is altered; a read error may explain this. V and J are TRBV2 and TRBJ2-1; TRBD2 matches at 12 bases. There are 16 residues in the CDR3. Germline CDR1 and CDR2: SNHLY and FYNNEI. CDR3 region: CASSATSGSSYNERFF. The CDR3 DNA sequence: TGTGCCAGCAGTGCGACTAGCGGGAGCTCCTACAATGAGCGGTTCTTC.

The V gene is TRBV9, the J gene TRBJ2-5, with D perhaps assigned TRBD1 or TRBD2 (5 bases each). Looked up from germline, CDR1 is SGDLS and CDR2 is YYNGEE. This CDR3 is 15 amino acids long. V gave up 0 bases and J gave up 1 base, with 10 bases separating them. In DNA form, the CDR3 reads TGTGCCAGCAGCGTAGCCGGGGCCCTCCAAGAGACCCAGTACTTC. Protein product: CASSVAGALQETQYF.

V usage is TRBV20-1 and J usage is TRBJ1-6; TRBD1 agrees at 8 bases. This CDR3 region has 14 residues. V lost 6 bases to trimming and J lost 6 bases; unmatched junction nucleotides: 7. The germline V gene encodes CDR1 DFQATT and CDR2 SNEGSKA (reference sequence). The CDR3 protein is CSARTDRGNSPLHF. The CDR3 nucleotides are TGCAGTGCGAGGACCGACAGGGGTAATTCACCCCTCCACTTT.

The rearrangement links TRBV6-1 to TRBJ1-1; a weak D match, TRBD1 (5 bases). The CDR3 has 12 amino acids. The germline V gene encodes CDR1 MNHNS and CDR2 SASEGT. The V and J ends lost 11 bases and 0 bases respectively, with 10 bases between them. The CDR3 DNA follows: TGTGCCGGGGAGGACATGAACACTGAAGCTTTCTTT. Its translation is CAGEDMNTEAFF.